This TCR beta chain was recorded in a study of blood T cells in healthy people across ages. Study-level information: About one barcoded TCR beta cDNA was captured per two T cells.

A second PCR of 7 to 11 cycles used a sample-barcoded 5' primer and a J-beta primer mix. TCRdb re-called the 5' RACE reads with MiXCR, one entry per CDR3 protein. The sample holds approximately 1,000,000 distinct CDR3 sequences, 40% to 45% seen once. Isolating PBMCs gave at least 6.5 million of these cells per sample. Trimming pared 4 bases from V and 2 bases from J, leaving 18 bases between. Germline V CDR1 and CDR2: MNHEY, SVGEGT. The CDR3 contains 16 residues. This TCR was recovered from a woman aged 55 to 70 in good health. The genes are TRBV6-2 or TRBV6-3 and TRBJ2-7; tentative D call: TRBD2 (6 bases). Sequenced: blood. The CDR3: CASSSTSWTYTYEQYF. The CDR3 DNA follows: TGTGCCAGCAGTTCTACTAGCTGGACTTACACCTACGAGCAGTACTTC.